A single sample is the source of the 25 T cell receptor beta chains below, sequenced in a study of T-cell reconstitution after alpha-beta-depleted transplantation in children. Unique molecular identifiers featured in how the TCRbeta library was prepared. MiXCR, applied by TCRdb to the PCR reads, yields one record per CDR3 protein. The sample includes around 490,000 distinct CDR3 sequences, about 10% seen only once; the top ten take 12% to 15%. Sequences were derived from PBMCs, mostly from graft donor cells, sampled 180 days after TCRalphabeta/CD19-depleted stem cell transplant. These receptors came from a female patient between 2 and 15 years old who had a stem cell transplant for aplastic anemia, so the T cells may come from the graft donor.

A few counts support this clonotype. The chain recombines TRBV11-3 with TRBJ2-1; D unresolved. This CDR3 contains 17 residues. In germline, CDR1 is SGHNT, CDR2 YENEEA. Trimming left V 0 bases short and J 10 bases short, with 22 bases between. The CDR3 coding sequence is TGTGCCAGCAGCTTAGAAGGTCTCGGGTTTATAGGACGGGAGCAGTTCTTC. It encodes CASSLEGLGFIGREQFF.

V usage is TRBV13 and J usage is TRBJ2-7; D possibly corresponds to TRBD1 (5 bases). From germline, CDR1 is PRHDT and CDR2 FYEKMQ (reference sequence). The V gene lost 5 bases and the J gene lost 5 bases, with 22 bases spanning the gap. CDR3 length equals 16 residues. The CDR3 bases are TGTGCCAGCAGCCCAACGCTCTTGAACGGACAACACGAGCAGTACTTC. This gives the protein CASSPTLLNGQHEQYF.

This clonotype has a count of ten or more. This chain's CDR3 is CASSFRLAGLTTDTQYF. CDR3 nucleotides: TGTGCCAGCAGCTTCAGACTAGCGGGCCTTACCACAGATACGCAGTATTTT. V is TRBV5-5 and J is TRBJ2-3, with 10 bases matching TRBD2. Looked up from germline, CDR1 is SGHKS and CDR2 is YYEKEE (reference sequence). The CDR3 has 17 amino acids. Trimming cost V 2 bases and J 2 bases; bases outside gene matches: 8.

This clonotype occurred once. The genes are TRBV12-3 or TRBV12-4 and TRBJ2-3, with D hard to call. V lost 2 bases and J 4 bases, leaving 10 bases between the germline ends. CDR3 size: 14 residues. CDR3 sequence (DNA): TGTGCCAGCAGTTTACGGTTTCGCGCAGATACGCAGTATTTT. Translated: CASSLRFRADTQYF.

CDR3 DNA sequence: TGCGCCAGCAGCTTCCTCGGGGCCGGGGAGCTGTTTTTT. Its protein is CASSFLGAGELFF. V usage is TRBV5-1 and J usage is TRBJ2-2, with D maybe TRBD2 (5 bases). Trimming removed 2 bases from V and 6 bases from J, with 8 bases in between. In germline, CDR1 is SGHRS, CDR2 YFSETQ. The CDR3 is made up of 13 amino acids.

This clonotype has a count of ten or more. The CDR3 DNA follows: TGTGCCAGCAGCGTCGCCGGGACAGGGGGGACCGGGGAGCTGTTTTTT. Translated, it gives CASSVAGTGGTGELFF. The rearrangement links TRBV9 to TRBJ2-2; the match to TRBD1 covers 11 bases. The CDR3 consists of 16 residues. Trimming at V came to 2 bases and at J to 5 bases, leaving 5 bases not matched to a gene. Germline V CDR1 and CDR2: SGDLS, YYNGEE. The entire variable domain, with the rest obtained from reference TRBV9 and TRBJ2-2, is as follows: DSGVTQTPKHLITATGQRVTLRCSPRSGDLSVYWYQQSLDQGLQFLIQYYNGEERAKGNILERFSAQQFPDLHSELNLSSLELGDSALYFCASSVAGTGGTGELFFGEGSRLTVL.

The CDR3: CASSHGPSSTDTQYF. In DNA, the CDR3 is TGCGCCAGCAGCCATGGACCATCTAGCACAGATACGCAGTATTTT. The gene calls are TRBV5-1 and TRBJ2-3; no definite D call. Trimming removed 4 bases at V and 0 bases at J, with 12 bases between. This CDR3 has 15 amino acids. Germline V gene sequence: CDR1 SGHRS, CDR2 YFSETQ.

There are a few counts of this clonotype. This chain uses TRBV28 with TRBJ1-1; D might be TRBD1 (5 bases). There are 14 residues in the CDR3. V was trimmed by 6 bases and J by 3 bases, leaving 14 bases between them. CDR1 is MDHEN and CDR2 is SYDVKM in the germline V gene. As DNA, the CDR3 is TGTGCCAGCAGGGGGGGTTGGGAACACACTGAAGCTTTCTTT. Amino acids: CASRGGWEHTEAFF.

The chain links TRBV29-1 to TRBJ2-1; the match to TRBD2 covers 7 bases. J was trimmed by 6 bases and V by 0 bases; bases with no gene match: 14. This CDR3 spans 17 amino acids. Germline loops: CDR1 SQVTM, CDR2 ANQGSEA. The CDR3 is CSVEDLGGRAFSNEQFF. The CDR3 nucleotides read TGCAGCGTTGAAGATTTGGGAGGGAGGGCCTTCTCCAATGAGCAGTTCTTC.

This clonotype was seen a few times. The chain couples TRBV3-1 to TRBJ2-5, with 11 bases identical to TRBD2. V lost 0 bases and J lost 0; bases outside the gene matches: 3. There are 17 residues in the CDR3. CDR1 LGHDT and CDR2 YNNKEL come from the germline V gene (reference sequence). The CDR3 bases are TGTGCCAGCAGCCAAGAGAGACTAGCGGGATACCAAGAGACCCAGTACTTC. Translation gives CASSQERLAGYQETQYF.

V is TRBV20-1 and J is TRBJ2-1; D unresolved. Germline-derived CDR1 and CDR2 are DFQATT and SNEGSKA (reference sequence). The V end lost 0 bases, the J end lost 4 bases, and 10 bases lay between the germline ends. The CDR3 consists of 14 residues. CDR3 bases: TGCAGTGCTAGAGATCGGCCTAGTTACAATGAGCAGTTCTTC. This codes for CSARDRPSYNEQFF.

The CDR3 spells CSVVGKNIQYF. CDR3 coding DNA: TGCAGCGTTGTGGGCAAAAACATTCAGTACTTC. The chain has TRBV29-1 and TRBJ2-4; D not certain. The CDR3 extends over 11 amino acids. Germline assignment: CDR1 SQVTM and CDR2 ANQGSEA. V was clipped by 4 bases and J by 3 bases, with 4 bases between them.

This clonotype was counted between two and nine times. The rearrangement joins TRBV12-5 to TRBJ1-2; D may be TRBD1 (5 bases). The CDR3 spans 13 residues. The germline V gene has CDR1 LGHNT and CDR2 FRNRAP. Trimming left V 1 base short and J 7 bases short, with 10 bases between. CDR3 in amino acids: CASGLGRGPGYTF. CDR3 sequence (DNA): TGTGCTAGTGGTTTGGGACGGGGACCTGGCTACACCTTC.

This clonotype has at least ten counts. The chain has TRBV28 and TRBJ2-2, with 14 bases lining up with TRBD2. J gave up 5 bases and V 2 bases, and 10 bases lay outside the gene matches. This CDR3 has 19 amino acids. Germline V gene sequence: CDR1 MDHEN, CDR2 SYDVKM. This chain's CDR3 is CASSLLGLAGGLKTGELFF. CDR3 bases: TGTGCCAGCAGTTTACTCGGACTAGCGGGAGGCCTGAAAACCGGGGAGCTGTTTTTT.

This clonotype was seen at least ten times. The junction and the germline gene differ at one end; a read error may be behind it. V gene TRBV4-2 combines with J gene TRBJ2-7; 11 nucleotides match TRBD1. Germline V lookup: CDR1 LGHNA, CDR2 YNFKEQ. CDR3 size: 13 residues. The CDR3, as DNA: TGTGCCAGCAGCCGGGAGAGGAGGGGACAGGGGGACTTC. It specifies CASSRERRGQGDF.

The chain couples TRBV20-1 to TRBJ1-5, with 10 positions matching TRBD1. This CDR3 is 14 amino acids long. CDR1 is DFQATT and CDR2 is SNEGSKA in the germline V gene (reference sequence). V shed 5 bases and J 7 bases; nucleotides not matched to a gene: 8. The CDR3 DNA is TGCAGTGCTTCCCGGGACAGGGGCGACCAGCCCCAGCATTTT. Translation gives CSASRDRGDQPQHF.

This chain connects TRBV24-1 to TRBJ2-5, with TRBD1 as a possible D gene (5 bases). Deletions cut 0 bases from V and 1 base from J, with 11 bases between. CDR3 length equals 16 residues. Germline loops: CDR1 KGHDR, CDR2 SFDVKD. CDR3 amino acids: CATSDLPGMGQETQYF. The DNA for the CDR3 is TGTGCCACCAGTGATTTGCCAGGGATGGGCCAAGAGACCCAGTACTTC.

CDR3 amino acids: CASTIWGTGFDQPQHF. For the CDR3, the DNA is TGTGCCAGTACCATTTGGGGGACAGGCTTCGATCAGCCCCAGCATTTT. The rearrangement links TRBV19 to TRBJ1-5; TRBD1 matches 8 bases. The CDR3 length is 16 residues. The germline CDR1 and CDR2 sequences are LNHDA and SQIVND (reference sequence). V dropped 7 bases and J dropped 5; count of bases not matched to a gene: 13.

In its sample, this clonotype was seen many times. This chain links TRBV7-9 with TRBJ2-3; a weak D match, TRBD2 (6 bases). The ends were cut back, 3 bases at V and 4 bases at J, with 11 bases in the middle. This CDR3 spans 14 amino acids. CDR1 and CDR2 from the germline V gene are SEHNR and FQNEAQ (reference sequence). DNA of the CDR3: TGTGCCAGCAGCTTGCCCGGGGGACCAGATACGCAGTATTTT. This codes for CASSLPGGPDTQYF.

This clonotype has at least ten counts. V usage is TRBV4-3 and J usage is TRBJ1-1; D gene unclear. Germline assignment: CDR1 LGHNA and CDR2 YSLEER. Trimming pared 0 bases from V and 13 bases from J, leaving 21 bases between. The CDR3 has 15 residues. CDR3 sequence reads: CASSQEAVEGPRLFF. In DNA form, the CDR3 reads TGCGCCAGCAGCCAAGAGGCGGTCGAGGGCCCTCGGCTTTTCTTT.

This clonotype has at least ten counts. The chain joins TRBV5-1 to TRBJ2-7; 9 bases agree with TRBD1. The CDR3 spans 14 residues. V gave up 3 bases and J gave up 3 bases; unmatched junction bases: 4. Germline values: CDR1 SGHRS, CDR2 YFSETQ. As DNA, the CDR3 is TGCGCCAGCAGCTCACAGGGGGCAGGCTACGAGCAGTACGTC. It codes for CASSSQGAGYEQYV.

The V call is TRBV11-1, the J call TRBJ2-5, with D possibly being TRBD1 or TRBD2 (6 bases each). The germline CDR1 and CDR2 sequences are SGHAT and FQDESV (reference sequence). This CDR3 region has 18 residues. V lost 10 bases and J lost 4, with 31 bases in between. CDR3 residues: CATPLVPEEGRGRETQYF. The CDR3 nucleotides are TGTGCCACCCCCTTAGTTCCTGAGGAGGGCCGGGGGCGAGAGACCCAGTACTTC.

This chain connects TRBV3-1 to TRBJ2-7; D is possibly TRBD2 (6 bases). There are 14 residues in the CDR3. The V and J ends lost 4 bases and 6 bases respectively, with 16 bases between them. Germline V lookup: CDR1 LGHDT, CDR2 YNNKEL (reference sequence). CDR3 residues: CASSLSGSSGEQYV. The CDR3 nucleotides are TGTGCCAGCAGCCTGTCCGGGAGTTCGGGCGAGCAGTACGTC.

This sequence joins TRBV28 and TRBJ2-7, with 8 bases aligning to TRBD1. After removal of 8 bases from V and 4 bases from J, the junction contained 13 bases not matched to a gene. Germline V CDR1 and CDR2: MDHEN, SYDVKM. This CDR3 is built from 15 residues. The CDR3 sequence: CASSPPGQDGYEQYF. CDR3 DNA: TGTGCCAGCTCTCCTCCGGGACAGGATGGATACGAGCAGTACTTC.

Ten or more counts support this clonotype. V is TRBV10-3 and J is TRBJ2-7, with TRBD1 matching over 10 bases. The junction had 9 bases not matched to a gene; V was cut back by 7 bases and J by 3 bases. Germline loops: CDR1 ENHRY, CDR2 SYGVKD. CDR3 length: 15 residues. In DNA, the CDR3 is TGTGCCATCATGCCGGGACAGGGGCCCGGCTACGAGCAGTACTTC. Translated, it gives CAIMPGQGPGYEQYF.